Described below is a single T cell receptor beta chain sequence and its context. This clone appeared once. Its antigen remains undetermined. Base qualities are missing; no much larger clone stands one base away. V loses 1 base, J loses 2 bases, and the germline ends lie 11 bases apart. The CDR3 contains 15 residues, cysteine and phenylalanine counted. The DNA shown is the 45-base CDR3, in frame from base 1. CDR1 SGHVS and CDR2 FQNEAQ were looked up in the germline V gene. This record belongs to a study of human versus mouse CDR3 diversity and MHC coevolution (dated by TCRdb to about 2017). At the level of the whole study: According to reports, the immunoSEQ assay detects one in 200,000 T cells and minimizes multiplex PCR amplification bias. Human naive CD4 T cell repertoires were used as a reference for TCR selection on multiple MHC II alleles and were compared with human-TCR-locus transgenic mice carrying single MHC II. Across the mouse and human samples, each sample yielded between 0.6 x 10^7 and 1.6 x 10^7 valid reads. Three healthy volunteer blood donors were included in the human cohort, with one aged 30 to 40, one aged 40 to 50 and one aged 60 to 69 at collection.

The QIAGEN blood and tissue kit was used to extract genomic DNA from sorted cells, and the DNA was quantified on a NanoDrop 1000. TCR alpha and beta chains were deep sequenced and quantified on the immunoSEQ platform using multiplex PCR of genomic DNA. The original pipeline was this. IMGT gene and region definitions were used for annotation of the TCR sequences. As a stand-in for the preselection repertoire, out-of-frame rearrangements were used and set against in-frame clonotypes. The iCHAO1 estimator provided with the immunoSEQ platform was used to estimate repertoire size. A Gini index based on the Lorenz curve was applied to in-frame amino acid clonotypes to measure clonal inequality. Shared clonotypes were counted with the intersect function of the R package tcR, and similarity was scored with the Jaccard index. The R prcomp function was used without normalization to run principal component analysis of V, J and V-J usage frequencies. Imported from immuneACCESS, the table was reduced by TCRdb to in-frame sequences with V and J called. These copies leave out some clones; in studies compared against another copy, an unresolved V gene accounts for under half, and the cause of the remainder is not known. That table gives V, J and clone size, and the DNA gave D and trimming. The sample data list 60,000 or so clones, and about 94% of these were observed just once. The leading ten clones occupy about 19% of the sample.

Fluorescence-activated cell sorting was used to isolate naive CD4 T cells, defined as CD45RO-negative and CD62L-positive, from PBMCs. Each donor gave roughly 49 ml of fresh peripheral blood, from which PBMCs were isolated by Ficoll density centrifugation. All samples were sorted on a FACSAria III instrument and reached purity above 85%. The full study reports these points: Because human T cells were selected on 6 or 7 MHC II alleles, repertoire diversity was not considered directly comparable between humans and mice. On average, humans had more CDR3 deletions and insertions than mice, indicating greater exonuclease and TdT activity. Among all the groups compared, the lowest clonal inequality scores came from most of the three human donors. The largest TCR beta repertoire according to iCHAO1 estimates belonged to humans, at roughly 1.6 million clonotypes, a result attributed likely to selection by multiple MHC II molecules.

The sample was naive CD4+ T cells from blood. The cell subset or site label for this specimen denotes: CD45RO-negative CD62L-positive naive CD4 T cells. The V and J segments used are TRBV7-8 and TRBJ2-5; TRBD2 might be the D gene, on 6 matching bases. This receptor was identified in a person in their sixties or seventies in good health. The CDR3 in this case is CASSLVVRGQETQYF. In nucleotide form, the sequence is TGTGCCAGCAGCTTAGTAGTGCGGGGACAAGAGACCCAGTACTTC.